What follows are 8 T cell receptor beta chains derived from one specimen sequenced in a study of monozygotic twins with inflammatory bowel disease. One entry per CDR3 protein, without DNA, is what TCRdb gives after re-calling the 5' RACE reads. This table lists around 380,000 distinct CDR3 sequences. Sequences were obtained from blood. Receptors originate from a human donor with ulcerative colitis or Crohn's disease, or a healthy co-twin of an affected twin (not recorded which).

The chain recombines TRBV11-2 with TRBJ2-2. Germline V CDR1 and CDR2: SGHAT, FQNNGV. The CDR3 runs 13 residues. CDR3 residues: CASSLGVLGELFF.

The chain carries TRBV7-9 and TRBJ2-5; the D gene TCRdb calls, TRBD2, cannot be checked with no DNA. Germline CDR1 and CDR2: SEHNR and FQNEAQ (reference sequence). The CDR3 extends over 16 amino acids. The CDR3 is CASSLAGGRSQETQYF. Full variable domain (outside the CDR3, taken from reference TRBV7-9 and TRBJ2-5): DTGVSQNPRHKITKRGQNVTFRCDPISEHNRLYWYRQTLGQGPEFLTYFQNEAQLEKSRLLSDRFSAERPKGSFSTLEIQRTEQGDSAMYLCASSLAGGRSQETQYFGPGTRLLVL.

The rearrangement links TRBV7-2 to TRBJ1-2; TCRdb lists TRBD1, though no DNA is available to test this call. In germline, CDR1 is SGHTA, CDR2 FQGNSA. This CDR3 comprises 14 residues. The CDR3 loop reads CASSPPKGGSGYTF.

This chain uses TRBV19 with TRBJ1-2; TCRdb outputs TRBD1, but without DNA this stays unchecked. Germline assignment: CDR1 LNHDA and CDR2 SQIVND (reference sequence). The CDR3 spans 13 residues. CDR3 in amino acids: CASSIGRGNGYTF.

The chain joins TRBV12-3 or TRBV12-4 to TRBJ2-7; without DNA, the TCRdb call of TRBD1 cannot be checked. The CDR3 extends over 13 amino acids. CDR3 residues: CASSPIRGTEQYF.

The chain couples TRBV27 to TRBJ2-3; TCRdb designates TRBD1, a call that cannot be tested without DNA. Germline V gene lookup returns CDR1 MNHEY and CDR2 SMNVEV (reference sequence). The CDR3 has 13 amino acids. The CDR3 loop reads CASSPRRQDTQYF.

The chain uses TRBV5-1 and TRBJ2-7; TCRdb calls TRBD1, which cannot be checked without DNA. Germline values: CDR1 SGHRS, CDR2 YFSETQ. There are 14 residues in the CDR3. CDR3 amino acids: CASSLVSGDYEQYF.

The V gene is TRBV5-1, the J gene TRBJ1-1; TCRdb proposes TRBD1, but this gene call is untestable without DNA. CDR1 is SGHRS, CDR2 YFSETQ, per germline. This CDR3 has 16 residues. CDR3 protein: CASSLGDRGRPTEAFF.